The 12 T cell receptor beta chains below come from one sample, sequenced in a study of OX40 agonist ivuxolimab in advanced cancers. TCRdb's table, derived via immunoSEQ multiplex PCR, lists solely in-frame clones and lacks some. Found here are some 64,000 clones, approximately 90% of them singletons; the top ten hold 0.67%. Material: CD4+ or CD8+ T cells sorted from blood, obtained in a trial of the OX40 agonist ivuxolimab. The receptors come from an adult with an advanced solid tumor such as melanoma, head and neck, liver or kidney cancer.

The count of this clone is one. The chain combines TRBV5-4 with TRBJ1-2; 7 nucleotides agree with TRBD1. The CDR3 has 19 amino acids. Germline V lookup: CDR1 SGHNT, CDR2 YYREEE (reference sequence). The junction had 20 bases not matched to a gene; V was cut back by 0 bases and J by 6 bases. This chain's CDR3 is CASSLVGWGQYRSEDGYTF. The DNA for the CDR3 is TGTGCCAGCAGCTTGGTGGGTTGGGGACAGTATCGATCGGAGGATGGCTACACCTTC.

The chain combines TRBV14 with TRBJ2-7; tentatively, D is TRBD1 (5 bases). Germline lookup yields CDR1 SGHDN and CDR2 FVKESK. The length of the CDR3 is 11 residues. V gave up 6 bases and J gave up 6 bases, with 9 bases separating them. CDR3 in DNA: TGTGCCAGCAGTTTACAGGTCGAGCAGTACTTC. This codes for CASSLQVEQYF.

The chain recombines TRBV5-1 with TRBJ2-3; 11 bases match TRBD1. The germline V gene encodes CDR1 SGHRS and CDR2 YFSETQ. J gave up 5 bases and V 0 bases, and 2 bases lay outside the gene matches. The CDR3 loop spans 15 amino acids. CDR3 sequence (DNA): TGCGCCAGCAGCTTGGTGGGACAGGGGGAAGATACGCAGTATTTT. Translating gives CASSLVGQGEDTQYF.

This chain links TRBV29-1 with TRBJ1-2, with 10 bases lining up with TRBD1. Germline values: CDR1 SQVTM, CDR2 ANQGSEA. The V and J ends lost 2 bases and 8 bases, in that order; junction bases with no gene match: 8. The CDR3 consists of 14 residues. As DNA, the CDR3 is TGCAGCGTTGAAAGGGGACAGGGGACTGGAGGCTACACCTTC. Amino acids: CSVERGQGTGGYTF. Combining the CDR3 with reference TRBV29-1 and TRBJ1-2 gives the whole variable domain SAVISQKPSRDICQRGTSLTIQCQVDSQVTMMFWYRQQPGQSLTLIATANQGSEATYESGFVIDKFPISRPNLTFSTLTVSNMSPEDSSIYLCSVERGQGTGGYTFGSGTRLTVV.

The rearrangement links TRBV7-9 to TRBJ2-7; 13 bases are a match to TRBD2. This CDR3 spans 15 amino acids. Germline loops: CDR1 SEHNR, CDR2 FQNEAQ (reference sequence). V lost 1 base to trimming and J lost 7 bases; unmatched junction nucleotides: 4. DNA of the CDR3: TGTGCCAGCAGCTTAGGGCGGGGACTAGCGGGAGAGCAGTACTTC. Translation gives CASSLGRGLAGEQYF.

The V and J genes are TRBV27 and TRBJ2-2; a possible D gene is TRBD1 (6 bases). This CDR3 is built from 14 residues. CDR1 and CDR2 from the germline V gene are MNHEY and SMNVEV (reference sequence). V lost 7 bases to trimming and J lost 4 bases, with 13 bases between them. CDR3 nucleotides: TGTGCCAGCAATCAGGGGCAGGGCACCGGGGAGCTGTTTTTT. It encodes CASNQGQGTGELFF.

A word on this clone: One end of the junction does not line up with germline, which may come from a read error. The chain joins TRBV29-1 to TRBJ2-4; 12 bases match TRBD2. Germline CDR1 SQVTM, CDR2 ANQGSEA. The CDR3 contains 13 residues. CDR3: CSVKTSGSGGGEF. Here the CDR3 DNA reads TGCAGCGTTAAGACTAGCGGGAGTGGCGGGGGCGAGTTC.

V gene TRBV6-5 combines with J gene TRBJ2-7; 8 positions agree with TRBD2. The germline V gene encodes CDR1 MNHEY and CDR2 SVGAGI. V shed 5 bases, J shed 6 bases, and the junction held 6 bases outside the gene matches. This CDR3 has 13 residues. The CDR3 nucleotides read TGTGCCAGCAGTAAGCGGGAGATAAGCGAGCAGTACTTC. This encodes CASSKREISEQYF.

The chain uses TRBV5-4 and TRBJ1-1; a possible D gene is TRBD1 (5 bases). The CDR3 is 13 residues long. Germline V CDR1 and CDR2: SGHNT, YYREEE (reference sequence). The V and J ends lost 0 bases and 5 bases respectively, with 8 bases between them. The CDR3 DNA reads TGTGCCAGCAGCTTGGGAGGGGTTACTGAAGCTTTCTTT. It codes for CASSLGGVTEAFF.

V is TRBV9 and J is TRBJ2-3; 7 nucleotides agree with TRBD2. The ends lost 3 bases at V and 6 bases at J; junction bases unmatched: 7. Germline lookup yields CDR1 SGDLS and CDR2 YYNGEE. This CDR3 has 14 residues. In nucleotides, the CDR3 is TGTGCCAGCAGCGAGCGGGGCGCCCTCGATACGCAGTATTTT. Its translation is CASSERGALDTQYF.

The rearrangement links TRBV19 to TRBJ1-5; TRBD1 matches 7 bases. The CDR3 contains 14 residues. Germline loops: CDR1 LNHDA, CDR2 SQIVND (reference sequence). V was pared by 4 bases and J by 3 bases, with 3 bases of the junction left unmatched. The CDR3 DNA follows: TGTGCCAGTAGTACGACAGGGCACAATCAGCCCCAGCATTTT. This gives the protein CASSTTGHNQPQHF.

The genes are TRBV11-2 and TRBJ2-1, with D uncertain. The germline V gene encodes CDR1 SGHAT and CDR2 FQNNGV. Trimming cost V 3 bases and J 5 bases, with 8 bases left between them. CDR3 length: 13 amino acids. The CDR3 nucleotides are TGTGCCAGCAGCTTCACACTGAACAATGAGCAGTTCTTC. Its protein product is CASSFTLNNEQFF.